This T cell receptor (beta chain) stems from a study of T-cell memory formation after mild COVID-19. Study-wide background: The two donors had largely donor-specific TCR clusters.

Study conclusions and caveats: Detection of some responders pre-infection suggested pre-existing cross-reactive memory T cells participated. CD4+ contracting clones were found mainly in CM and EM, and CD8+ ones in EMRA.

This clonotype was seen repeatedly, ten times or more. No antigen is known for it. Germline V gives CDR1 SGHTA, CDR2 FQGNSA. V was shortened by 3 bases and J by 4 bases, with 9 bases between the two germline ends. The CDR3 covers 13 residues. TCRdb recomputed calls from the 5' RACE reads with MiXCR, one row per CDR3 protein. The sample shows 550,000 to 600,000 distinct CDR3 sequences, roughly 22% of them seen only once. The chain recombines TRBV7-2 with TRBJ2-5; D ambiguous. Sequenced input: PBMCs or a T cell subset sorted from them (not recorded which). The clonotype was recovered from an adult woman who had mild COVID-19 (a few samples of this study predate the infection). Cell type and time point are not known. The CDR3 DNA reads TGTGCCAGCAGCTTTGGGGTGGTAGAGACCCAGTACTTC. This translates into CASSFGVVETQYF.